One and the same sample provided the 26 T cell receptor beta chains below, sequenced in a study of STAT5B mutations in CD4+ large granular lymphocyte leukemia. TCRdb keeps only in-frame clones here, not all; method: immunoSEQ multiplex PCR. The sample lists some 41,000 clones, 75% to 85% occurring once. Sequencing was performed on CD4+ T cells from blood buffy coats. The receptors derive from a human donor in good health.

This clone has more than one count but fewer than ten. The chain recombines TRBV4-3 with TRBJ2-2, with TRBD2 matching 9 bases. The CDR3 sequence is 18 residues long. The J segment lost 4 bases and the V segment lost 4 bases, leaving 13 bases of the junction unmatched. Germline CDR1 is LGHNA and CDR2 is YSLEER. The CDR3 reads CASSRGGGASGITGELFF. DNA for the CDR3: TGCGCCAGCAGCCGGGGGGGTGGTGCTAGCGGGATCACCGGGGAGCTGTTTTTT.

The chain joins TRBV27 to TRBJ1-5, with D uncertain. V lost 2 bases and J 6 bases, leaving 17 bases between the germline ends. The CDR3 has 16 amino acids. The germline V gene encodes CDR1 MNHEY and CDR2 SMNVEV (reference sequence). CDR3 coding DNA: TGTGCCAGCAGTTTAATCACATTAGAAGGGATTCAGCCCCAGCATTTT. Its translation is CASSLITLEGIQPQHF.

The J gene is TRBJ1-1, the V gene TRBV14, with D uncertain. Germline CDR1 SGHDN, CDR2 FVKESK. The germline V and J ends were trimmed by 1 base and 5 bases, with 11 bases remaining between them. The CDR3 is 14 amino acids. The CDR3 region is CASSQGRGITEAFF. The CDR3 region has the DNA TGTGCCAGCAGCCAAGGTCGAGGGATTACTGAAGCTTTCTTT.

The J gene is TRBJ2-7, the V gene TRBV5-1; D unresolved. V was shortened by 4 bases and J by 1 base, with 9 bases between the two germline ends. The CDR3 consists of 13 residues. CDR1 and CDR2 from the germline V gene are SGHRS and YFSETQ. This CDR3 reads CASSNLGSYEQYF. Here the CDR3 DNA reads TGCGCCAGCAGCAATTTAGGTTCCTACGAGCAGTACTTC.

J is TRBJ1-1 and V is TRBV6-1; no reliable D call. Looked up from germline, CDR1 is MNHNS and CDR2 is SASEGT. The CDR3 runs to 13 residues. The V end was cut by 8 bases, the J end by 0 bases, with 10 bases between. As DNA, the CDR3 is TGTGCCAGCGCAGCGCTAGTGAACACTGAAGCTTTCTTT. It translates to CASAALVNTEAFF.

V is TRBV4-1 and J is TRBJ2-7, with D tentatively TRBD1 (6 bases). Germline V lookup: CDR1 MGHRA, CDR2 YSYEKL. V shed 4 bases and J shed 0 bases, with 10 bases lying between them. The CDR3 has 14 amino acids. The CDR3 region is CASSLDRYSYEQYF. DNA of the CDR3: TGCGCCAGCAGCCTTGACAGGTACTCCTACGAGCAGTACTTC.

This clone has only one observation. The CDR3 DNA sequence: TGTGCCAGCAGTTTATCAGCAGGGTTCACCGGGGAGCTGTTTTTT. The encoded protein is CASSLSAGFTGELFF. This chain connects TRBV27 to TRBJ2-2; TRBD1 is a possible D gene (5 bases). This CDR3 region has 15 residues. Germline V lookup: CDR1 MNHEY, CDR2 SMNVEV (reference sequence). Trimming left V 0 bases short and J 4 bases short, with 9 bases between.

The CDR3 DNA follows: TGTGCCAGCAGCCGGAAGACAGGGCCCAATGAGCAGTTCTTC. Its translation is CASSRKTGPNEQFF. The chain recombines TRBV7-2 with TRBJ2-1, with 7 nucleotides matching TRBD1. This CDR3 region has 14 residues. After removal of 5 bases from V and 6 bases from J, the junction contained 7 bases not matched to a gene. CDR1 and CDR2 (germline): SGHTA, FQGNSA.

This chain connects TRBV5-4 to TRBJ1-1, with D unresolved. This CDR3 is built from 12 residues. Germline V gives CDR1 SGHNT, CDR2 YYREEE (reference sequence). The germline V and J ends were trimmed by 0 bases and 7 bases, with 7 bases remaining between them. This CDR3 reads CASSLVGNEAFF. Written as DNA, the CDR3 is TGTGCCAGCAGCTTGGTGGGAAATGAAGCTTTCTTT.

The chain is built from TRBV6-5 and TRBJ1-6; a possible D gene is TRBD1 (6 bases). Germline V gene sequence: CDR1 MNHEY, CDR2 SVGAGI. This CDR3 is built from 14 residues. Trimming pared 5 bases from V and 7 bases from J, leaving 12 bases between. CDR3 region: CASSPGAENSPLHF. CDR3 DNA sequence: TGTGCCAGCAGTCCGGGGGCAGAGAATTCACCCCTCCACTTT.

The chain employs TRBV7-9 and TRBJ2-2; 7 bases are a match to TRBD2. Germline-derived CDR1 and CDR2 are SEHNR and FQNEAQ (reference sequence). The CDR3 runs 17 residues. V was clipped by 5 bases and J by 7 bases; unmatched bases: 16. CDR3 in DNA: TGTGCCAGCAGCGCCGAGCGGGGTGGGCGATCTGACGGGGAGCTGTTTTTT. Protein product: CASSAERGGRSDGELFF.

J is TRBJ1-3 and V is TRBV6-6; possible D gene TRBD1, 6 bases. Germline CDR1 MNHNY, CDR2 SVGAGI (reference sequence). With 6 bases removed from V and 3 bases from J, the gap between germline ends came to 12 bases. The length of the CDR3 is 14 residues. The CDR3: CASRSGGLGNTIYF. The DNA of the CDR3 is TGTGCCAGCAGATCCGGGGGGCTTGGAAACACCATATATTTT.

This clone was seen once. This CDR3 is CASSATGTYGYTF. The CDR3 nucleotides are TGTGCCAGCAGTGCGACAGGGACCTATGGCTACACCTTC. V gene TRBV27 combines with J gene TRBJ1-2; TRBD1 matches at 7 bases. CDR3 length equals 13 residues. Germline V gene data show CDR1 as MNHEY and CDR2 as SMNVEV (reference sequence). The V gene end was trimmed by 5 bases and the J gene end by 4 bases; junction bases not matched to a gene: 4.

This clone appeared a single time. The gene calls are TRBV19 and TRBJ2-6; D tentatively fits TRBD1 or TRBD2 (5 bases each). CDR1 LNHDA and CDR2 SQIVND come from the germline V gene (reference sequence). This CDR3 contains 14 residues. The germline V and J ends were trimmed by 4 bases and 2 bases, with 6 bases remaining between them. The CDR3 loop reads CASSRGTGANVLTF. The CDR3 region has the DNA TGTGCCAGTAGTAGGGGGACTGGGGCCAACGTCCTGACTTTC.

The chain is built from TRBV5-4 and TRBJ1-1; D gene ambiguous. The CDR3 has 13 amino acids. The V end lost 1 base, the J end lost 4 bases, and 8 bases lay between the germline ends. The germline V gene has CDR1 SGHNT and CDR2 YYREEE (reference sequence). In DNA form, the CDR3 reads TGTGCCAGCAGCTTGTCGGAGTCCACTGAAGCTTTCTTT. This sequence encodes CASSLSESTEAFF. Supplemented by reference TRBV5-4 and TRBJ1-1, the full variable domain reads ETGVTQSPTHLIKTRGQQVTLRCSSQSGHNTVSWYQQALGQGPQFIFQYYREEENGRGNFPPRFSGLQFPNYSSELNVNALELDDSALYLCASSLSESTEAFFGQGTRLTVV.

The V and J genes are TRBV10-3 and TRBJ1-4; perhaps TRBD1 as D (6 bases). CDR1 and CDR2 (germline): ENHRY, SYGVKD. CDR3 length equals 15 residues. V was trimmed by 3 bases and J by 7 bases, leaving 15 bases between them. CDR3 DNA: TGTGCCATCAGTGATTTAAGAGGGGGGGGTGAAAAACTGTTTTTT. Protein product: CAISDLRGGGEKLFF.

This clone was detected only a few times. The rearrangement links TRBV7-8 to TRBJ1-6; 10 nucleotides agree with TRBD1. The ends lost 4 bases at V and 10 bases at J; junction bases unmatched: 7. The germline gives CDR1 SGHVS, CDR2 FQNEAQ. The CDR3 sequence is 15 residues long. CDR3 in DNA: TGTGCCAGCAGCTGGACAGGGGGGTTCGGGTCACCCCTCCACTTT. Translating gives CASSWTGGFGSPLHF.

The chain combines TRBV7-6 with TRBJ2-7; D is unresolved. The CDR3 has 11 residues. Deletions cut 6 bases from V and 4 bases from J, with 7 bases between. The V gene's germline CDR1 is SGHVS and CDR2 FNYEAQ. CDR3 bases: TGTGCCAGCAGTATGGGGTACGAGCAGTACTTC. Translating it yields CASSMGYEQYF.

By frequency in the sample, this clone is medium-sized. The CDR3 region has the DNA TGCGCCAGCAGCTCACAGGGGTCCGAGCAGTACTTC. Translated: CASSSQGSEQYF. The chain links TRBV5-1 to TRBJ2-7, with 7 bases aligning to TRBD1. The CDR3 covers 12 residues. Germline-derived CDR1 and CDR2 are SGHRS and YFSETQ. The trim removed 3 bases at V and 6 bases at J, leaving 3 bases unmatched.

The V call is TRBV11-3, the J call TRBJ2-5, with a possible D match to TRBD2 (6 bases). The CDR3 runs to 14 residues. Trimming removed 2 bases from V and 7 bases from J, with 14 bases in between. The germline CDR1 and CDR2 sequences are SGHNT and YENEEA. As DNA, the CDR3 is TGTGCCAGCAGCTTATCCAGGGTGGGGGGGACCCAGTACTTC. Translating gives CASSLSRVGGTQYF.

This clone has just a few counts. This chain links TRBV10-1 with TRBJ1-1, with TRBD1 matching 7 bases. Germline V gives CDR1 WNHNN, CDR2 SYGVQD (reference sequence). There are 16 residues in the CDR3. The V gene end was trimmed by 7 bases and the J gene end by 1 base; junction bases not matched to a gene: 12. The CDR3, as DNA: TGCGCCAGCACCAACATAAAGGGGACAGAGAACACTGAAGCTTTCTTT. As protein: CASTNIKGTENTEAFF.

This chain connects TRBV7-2 to TRBJ2-3; TRBD1 is a possible D gene (6 bases). V lost 5 bases and J 2 bases, leaving 17 bases between the germline ends. Germline lookup yields CDR1 SGHTA and CDR2 FQGNSA. CDR3 length equals 16 residues. CDR3 coding DNA: TGTGCCAGCAGCACCCGACAGGATGGGGACACAGATACGCAGTATTTT. Translating gives CASSTRQDGDTDTQYF. Based on the CDR3 plus reference TRBV7-2 and TRBJ2-3, the full variable domain is GAGVSQSPSNKVTEKGKDVELRCDPISGHTALYWYRQSLGQGLEFLIYFQGNSAPDKSGLPSDRFSAERTGGSVSTLTIQRTQQEDSAVYLCASSTRQDGDTDTQYFGPGTRLTVL.

For the CDR3, the DNA is TGTGCCAGCAGTGCCACCCCAGCGGGGGGGTACAATGAGCAGTTCTTC. It translates to CASSATPAGGYNEQFF. The chain is built from TRBV6-4 and TRBJ2-1; 10 nucleotides line up with TRBD2. The ends lost 4 bases at V and 4 bases at J; junction bases unmatched: 7. Per germline, CDR1 MRHNA and CDR2 SNTAGT. The CDR3 runs 16 residues.

The chain couples TRBV30 to TRBJ1-2; D might be TRBD1 (5 bases). This CDR3 region has 13 residues. Trimming stripped 3 bases from V and 8 bases from J, with 16 bases between. Germline-derived CDR1 and CDR2 are GTSNPN and SVGIG (reference sequence). The CDR3 DNA reads TGTGCCTGGAGCCCGGGAGGGGCCGGGGGCTACACCTTC. Its protein is CAWSPGGAGGYTF.

This clone has just a few counts. The chain combines TRBV7-2 with TRBJ2-7; 7 bases are a match to TRBD2. The CDR3 sequence is 14 residues long. Germline CDR1 and CDR2: SGHTA and FQGNSA. The V gene end was trimmed by 2 bases and the J gene end by 2 bases; junction bases not matched to a gene: 3. In nucleotides, the CDR3 is TGTGCCAGCAGCTTAAGACTAGCCCCCTACGAGCAGTACTTC. Translation gives CASSLRLAPYEQYF.

The chain uses TRBV6-5 and TRBJ1-1; D might be TRBD1 (6 bases). Germline V gene lookup returns CDR1 MNHEY and CDR2 SVGAGI. CDR3 length equals 15 residues. V was shortened by 2 bases and J by 7 bases, with 17 bases between the two germline ends. The CDR3 region has the DNA TGTGCCAGCAGTTACGGGCCAGACAGGCCAAGTGAAGCTTTCTTT. This gives the protein CASSYGPDRPSEAFF.